In its sample, the clone carrying this T cell receptor beta chain was seen once. Its target is not known. These data belong to a study of cytomegalovirus exposure and HLA in healthy donors. Study-level background: Within an early data release were about 85 million unique TCRs drawn from HLA-typed donors. Notes on the study in general: In a later analysis, common viral pathogens appeared linked to several of the most significant clusters. In a later analysis, V- and J-gene trimming of beta chains associated with a DCLRE1C missense variant, replicated independently. Highest at DRB1 and lowest at HLA-C, TCR association rates differed among HLA loci in a later analysis.

PCR involved 60 Vbeta and 13 Jbeta primers. Using immunoSEQ multiplex PCR, the repertoire was profiled, and TCRdb retains in-frame clones only, with some absent. This table holds fewer than 250,000 clones, 85% found once. Trimming shortened V by 0 bases and J by 9 bases, and 16 bases separated the two germline ends. Germline-derived CDR1 and CDR2 are SGDLS and YYNGEE. The length of the CDR3 is 15 residues. Sequenced material: PBMCs. The clonotype comes from a human donor in good health. This chain uses TRBV9 with TRBJ2-1; maybe TRBD1 (5 bases). The CDR3: CASSVEAGIEGEQFF. Written as DNA, the CDR3 is TGTGCCAGCAGCGTAGAGGCAGGGATCGAAGGTGAGCAGTTCTTC.